One and the same sample provided the 15 T cell receptor beta chains below, sequenced in a study of T cells in Graves' hyperthyroidism and ophthalmopathy. RNA transcripts served as the template for amplifying TCR beta CDR3 regions. HTBI primers were the set used in a first-round RT-PCR of the TCR CDR3. MiXCR, run by TCRdb on the multiplex PCR reads, gives a single entry per CDR3 protein. The sample holds approximately 600,000 distinct CDR3 sequences, about 14% seen once. Material for sequencing was blood. These receptors originate from a woman in her late teens or twenties with Graves' ophthalmopathy.

This clonotype has at least ten counts. The chain uses TRBV6-2 or TRBV6-3 and TRBJ2-7, with no clear D. Trimming removed 5 bases at V and 2 bases at J, with 13 bases between. Germline CDR1 reads MNHEY; CDR2 reads SVGEGT. The CDR3 has 14 residues. CDR3 sequence: CASSLLAATYEQYF. The DNA of the CDR3 is TGTGCCAGCAGTCTCCTGGCAGCCACCTACGAGCAGTACTTC.

This clonotype was counted between two and nine times. The V and J genes are TRBV5-4 and TRBJ2-2, with no clear D. Trimming shortened V by 0 bases and J by 8 bases, and 20 bases separated the two germline ends. Germline V gene data show CDR1 as SGHNT and CDR2 as YYREEE (reference sequence). This CDR3 contains 17 residues. CDR3 sequence (DNA): TGTGCCAGCAGCTTGGGGCGCGGCGGTGCTTACGGGGGGGAGCTGTTTTTT. Translated, it gives CASSLGRGGAYGGELFF.

This clonotype came up many times. This rearrangement joins TRBV12-3 or TRBV12-4 to TRBJ1-6; 8 bases line up with TRBD1. V trimming: 6 bases; J trimming: 10 bases; junction bases outside the gene matches: 11. CDR3 size: 15 residues. CDR3 sequence reads: CASSRSGGAGSPLHF. CDR3 in DNA: TGTGCCAGCAGCAGATCAGGGGGCGCAGGCTCACCCCTCCACTTT.

This clonotype was counted ten times or more. The CDR3 loop reads CATTGTANEKLFF. CDR3 coding DNA: TGTGCCACCACCGGGACAGCTAATGAAAAACTGTTTTTT. The chain uses TRBV10-3 and TRBJ1-4; 7 bases align to TRBD1. The J segment lost 3 bases and the V segment lost 10 bases, leaving 5 bases of the junction unmatched. This CDR3 is built from 13 residues. Per the germline V gene, CDR1 is ENHRY and CDR2 is SYGVKD.

The rearrangement joins TRBV9 to TRBJ2-7; 9 bases are shared with TRBD1. The CDR3 has 18 amino acids. Per germline, CDR1 SGDLS and CDR2 YYNGEE. V dropped 4 bases and J dropped 5; count of bases not matched to a gene: 19. The CDR3, as DNA: TGTGCCAGCAGCCAAGCAGTGGTCTGGGACAGGGTTCCCCACGAGCAGTACTTC. As protein: CASSQAVVWDRVPHEQYF. The whole variable domain, remainder taken from reference TRBV9 and TRBJ2-7, is DSGVTQTPKHLITATGQRVTLRCSPRSGDLSVYWYQQSLDQGLQFLIQYYNGEERAKGNILERFSAQQFPDLHSELNLSSLELGDSALYFCASSQAVVWDRVPHEQYFGPGTRLTVT.

The chain couples TRBV15 to TRBJ1-6, with D tentatively TRBD1 (5 bases). Germline V gene lookup returns CDR1 LNHNV and CDR2 YYDKDF (reference sequence). The length of the CDR3 is 15 residues. V lost 5 bases to trimming and J lost 6 bases, with 14 bases between them. For the CDR3, the DNA is TGTGCCACCAGCCCTCGGACGGGACGTAATTCACCCCTCCACTTT. Translating gives CATSPRTGRNSPLHF.

This clonotype showed up just a few times. This chain links TRBV10-3 with TRBJ1-6, with a tentative D call TRBD1 (5 bases). Germline CDR1 is ENHRY and CDR2 is SYGVKD. This CDR3 is built from 16 residues. Trimming removed 2 bases at V and 4 bases at J, with 12 bases between. This chain's CDR3 is CAISEGQGKYNSPLHF. CDR3 bases: TGTGCCATCAGTGAGGGGCAGGGCAAGTATAATTCACCCCTCCACTTT.

In the case of this clonotype: A read error is possible here, since a much larger clone lies one base away. The gene calls are TRBV28 and TRBJ1-1, with 7 bases matching TRBD1. The CDR3 covers 14 residues. Germline assignment: CDR1 MDHEN and CDR2 SYDVKM. V lost 4 bases, J lost 3 bases, and 5 bases stayed unmatched. The CDR3, as DNA: TGTGCCAGCAGTTCCGGGACAGATCACACTGAAGCTTTCTTT. Protein product: CASSSGTDHTEAFF. Filled out from reference TRBV28 and TRBJ1-1, the complete variable domain reads DVKVTQSSRYLVKRTGEKVFLECVQDMDHENMFWYRQDPGLGLRLIYFSYDVKMKEKGDIPEGYSVSREKKERFSLILESASTNQTSMYLCASSSGTDHTEAFFGQGTRLTVV.

Worth noting for this clonotype: This may stem from a read error, because a much larger clone lies one nucleotide away. This sequence joins TRBV2 and TRBJ1-4; D is ambiguous. CDR1 is SNHLY, CDR2 FYNNEI, per germline. This CDR3 has 13 residues. Trimming stripped 6 bases from V and 8 bases from J, with 13 bases between. CDR3 sequence: CASSKGMPEKLFF. Written as DNA, the CDR3 is TGTGCCAGCAGCAAGGGAATGCCGGAAAAACTGTTTTTT.

The CDR3 DNA follows: TGTGCCAGCAGCTTGGGACTTCCCCGATTATACAATGAGCAGTTCTTC. Translating it yields CASSLGLPRLYNEQFF. The chain combines TRBV5-6 with TRBJ2-1; D gene unclear. Germline V lookup: CDR1 SGHDT, CDR2 YYEEEE. V lost 0 bases and J lost 4, with 14 bases in between. This CDR3 has 16 amino acids.

This clonotype was recorded at least ten times. The chain employs TRBV2 and TRBJ2-3, with unresolved D. From germline, CDR1 is SNHLY and CDR2 FYNNEI. Deletions cut 4 bases from V and 3 bases from J, with 11 bases between. The CDR3 loop spans 14 amino acids. CDR3 region: CASSGLIPTDTQYF. The CDR3 DNA sequence: TGTGCCAGCAGTGGGCTAATCCCGACAGATACGCAGTATTTT.

This clonotype was recorded a few times. J is TRBJ2-7 and V is TRBV25-1, with D perhaps TRBD1 (5 bases). Germline CDR1 MGHDK, CDR2 SYGVNS. The ends were cut back, 5 bases at V and 3 bases at J, with 17 bases in the middle. The CDR3 is made up of 15 amino acids. The CDR3 sequence: CASSSPPPGNYEQYF. CDR3 coding DNA: TGTGCCAGCAGTTCCCCCCCTCCAGGGAACTACGAGCAGTACTTC.

The chain links TRBV20-1 to TRBJ2-7; no clear D gene. Germline V gene data show CDR1 as DFQATT and CDR2 as SNEGSKA (reference sequence). The ends were cut back, 6 bases at V and 3 bases at J, with 18 bases in the middle. There are 14 residues in the CDR3. CDR3: CSARTLSGHYEQYF. As DNA, the CDR3 is TGCAGTGCCCGAACCCTTTCGGGCCACTACGAGCAGTACTTC.

The sample holds many counts of this clonotype. This chain links TRBV7-2 with TRBJ2-1; TRBD2 matches 11 bases. CDR3 length: 17 residues. The germline V gene encodes CDR1 SGHTA and CDR2 FQGNSA. V gave up 1 base and J gave up 6 bases; unmatched junction bases: 8. CDR3 in amino acids: CASSLGLSSGRPNEQFF. In nucleotides, the CDR3 is TGTGCCAGCAGCTTAGGCTTGTCTAGCGGGAGGCCCAATGAGCAGTTCTTC.

This clonotype was seen only a few times. The genes are TRBV12-3 or TRBV12-4 and TRBJ2-5; TRBD1 agrees at 7 bases. Germline trimming cut 7 bases from V and 0 bases from J; bases unmatched to any gene: 11. This CDR3 has 16 amino acids. CDR3 amino acids: CASTDKRGRNQETQYF. The CDR3 coding sequence is TGTGCCAGCACCGACAAGAGGGGGCGAAACCAAGAGACCCAGTACTTC.